This is a list of T cell receptor beta chains from one sample in a study of T cells in Graves' hyperthyroidism and ophthalmopathy. MiXCR was run by TCRdb on the multiplex PCR reads, yielding one entry per CDR3 protein. The sample lists 540,000 or so distinct CDR3 sequences; roughly 46% were seen once. The material sequenced was peripheral blood or thyroid tissue (not recorded which). All receptors come from an adult woman with Graves' disease, either hyperthyroidism or ophthalmopathy (not recorded which). Both conserved end residues are trimmed from each CDR3. Fields, in order: clone size, CDR3 length, V gene, J gene, CDR3 protein. Size is stated for part of the rows, as once, few or many counts, or as a class when the clone is expanded.

few	11	TRBV29-1	TRBJ1-4	SAKTGGREKLF
.	11	TRBV20-1	TRBJ2-7	SAPSGRAYERY
.	12	TRBV28	TRBJ1-1	ASTGTPRMGEAF
many	13	TRBV14	TRBJ1-1	ASSQDHRVLTEAF
.	11	TRBV2	TRBJ2-7	ASRDPATYEQY
once	15	TRBV7-9	TRBJ1-1	ASSLVPVGGTNTEAF
few	9	TRBV7-2	TRBJ1-1	ASSFNLEAF
many	11	TRBV5-4	TRBJ1-6	ASSMFTNSPLH
many	12	TRBV7-2	TRBJ1-6	ASRQPGGSSPLH
many	11	TRBV7-2	TRBJ2-7	ASSPHAAYEQY
many	12	TRBV18	TRBJ1-6	ASSPLGNNSPLH
.	12	TRBV24-1	TRBJ1-5	ATSDSSVPRPQH
.	12	TRBV2	TRBJ1-5	ASSDRTGSQPQH
many	12	TRBV11-2	TRBJ2-7	ASSRLLAGPEQY
many	12	TRBV15	TRBJ2-7	ATSSDSHSYEQY
.	9	TRBV14	TRBJ1-1	ASSHRGRAF
few	13	TRBV10-3	TRBJ2-6	AISVTGSGANVLT
.	12	TRBV10-3	TRBJ1-2	AICSAPGEYGYT
.	15	TRBV10-2	TRBJ1-1	ASSLPGQDVMNTEAF
few	9	TRBV28	TRBJ2-5	ASTKQETQY
many	9	TRBV5-1	TRBJ2-7	ASGTSGEQY
.	13	TRBV5-5	TRBJ2-7	ASSPEGGAFYEQY
.	15	TRBV7-2	TRBJ2-5	ASSWRGLGASRETQY
.	11	TRBV7-2	TRBJ2-7	ASSSKQGPEQY
few	13	TRBV27	TRBJ2-7	ASSLLGTGSNEQY
.	10	TRBV10-3	TRBJ2-5	ALKGGSETQY
.	13	TRBV6-5	TRBJ2-6	ASSPDVSGANVLT
.	14	TRBV9	TRBJ2-5	ASSVAEGQLQETQY
once	12	TRBV10-3	TRBJ2-5	AIGAQGMMETQY
many	13	TRBV4-1	TRBJ1-5	ASSQDLFNNQPQH
.	9	TRBV28	TRBJ1-4	ASSALEKLF
.	13	TRBV11-2	TRBJ1-2	ASSLGTGVAYGYT
once	11	TRBV7-9	TRBJ1-2	ASVGTLDYGYT
many	14	TRBV12-3/TRBV12-4	TRBJ2-2	ASSFPGWDRGGELF
many	15	TRBV7-3	TRBJ1-3	ASLVYLVLNSGNTIY
many	13	TRBV7-2	TRBJ2-7	ASSLFPGLAYEQY
.	13	TRBV14	TRBJ2-5	ASSQEGRGYTAQY
many	12	TRBV5-1	TRBJ1-6	ASSLGPRDSPLH
.	11	TRBV2	TRBJ1-6	ASRTAPNSPLH
.	11	TRBV2	TRBJ1-5	ASSGMANRPQH
many	17	TRBV4-1	TRBJ1-4	ASSQIYPKPDQRGRKLF
many	14	TRBV11-3	TRBJ2-5	ASSPGLAGEVETQY
.	12	TRBV29-1	TRBJ2-7	SVELAGGTYEQY
.	12	TRBV7-9	TRBJ1-1	ASSLERMNTEAF
.	13	TRBV7-2	TRBJ2-5	ASSPQAGGQQTQY
many	11	TRBV20-1	TRBJ1-1	SARLGTYSQAF
.	14	TRBV5-1	TRBJ2-6	ASSLDPAPGANVLT
.	13	TRBV9	TRBJ1-6	ASSVEGTSGSPLH